This T cell receptor beta chain was sequenced during a study of cytomegalovirus exposure and HLA in healthy donors. Broader study findings: Presence/absence analyses rested on an assumption that sequencing depth was roughly uniform across donors. In a later analysis, productive TCRs from donors in an Asian-associated ancestry cluster reportedly carried fewer N-insertions than the cohort mean.

The CDR3 has 13 residues. From germline, CDR1 is MNHNY and CDR2 SVGAGI (reference sequence). V was cut by 0 bases and J by 3 bases, with 5 bases left in between. This clone was detected a few times. Its antigen is currently unknown. PCR used 60 Vbeta primers and 13 Jbeta primers. Sequencing was performed with immunoSEQ multiplex PCR; in TCRdb, only in-frame clones are kept and a portion is missing. Of some 120,000 clones in the sample, 77% were seen once. This sequence originates from a man between 35 and 55 years old in good health and CMV-seropositive. This chain uses TRBV6-6 with TRBJ2-5; D is possibly TRBD2 (5 bases). The sample was PBMCs. The CDR3: CASSYSREETQYF. CDR3 nucleotides: TGTGCCAGCAGTTACTCGAGGGAAGAGACCCAGTACTTC.